These 4 T cell receptor beta chains were all obtained from the same sample, sequenced in a study of cytomegalovirus exposure and HLA in healthy donors. The PCR employed 60 Vbeta primers together with 13 Jbeta primers. Measured with immunoSEQ multiplex PCR; TCRdb has only the in-frame clones, and not every one. The data contain about 64,000 clones, 65% to 70% of them singletons. Source material: PBMCs. Receptor source: a male donor in good health and CMV-seropositive.

The gene calls are TRBV4-1 and TRBJ1-6; D ambiguous. V lost 0 bases to trimming and J lost 8 bases, with 5 bases between them. Germline CDR1 reads MGHRA; CDR2 reads YSYEKL. The CDR3 runs to 13 residues. CDR3 nucleotides: TGCGCCAGCAGCCAAGAGCGGGATTCACCCCTCCACTTT. Its protein product is CASSQERDSPLHF.

This chain uses TRBV4-1 with TRBJ2-2, with D unresolved. CDR3 size: 15 residues. Trimming removed 3 bases from V and 0 bases from J, with 8 bases in between. The germline V gene has CDR1 MGHRA and CDR2 YSYEKL. CDR3 nucleotides: TGCGCCAGCAGCCATAGTGACTCGAACACCGGGGAGCTGTTTTTT. It encodes CASSHSDSNTGELFF.

CDR3 loop: CASSDAPDGGTDTQYF. The CDR3 bases are TGTGCCAGCAGTGACGCACCAGACGGAGGCACAGATACGCAGTATTTT. The V call is TRBV6-4, the J call TRBJ2-3; D ambiguous. CDR1 and CDR2 from the germline V gene are MRHNA and SNTAGT. V dropped 2 bases and J dropped 1 base, with 13 bases sitting between them. CDR3 length equals 16 residues.

The rearrangement joins TRBV27 to TRBJ2-7; tentatively, D is TRBD2 (5 bases). CDR3 length equals 15 residues. V shed 6 bases and J shed 0 bases, with 15 bases lying between them. Per the germline V gene, CDR1 is MNHEY and CDR2 is SMNVEV (reference sequence). As DNA, the CDR3 is TGTGCCAGCAGAGCCAACCGGGATACCTCCTACGAGCAGTACTTC. This translates into CASRANRDTSYEQYF.